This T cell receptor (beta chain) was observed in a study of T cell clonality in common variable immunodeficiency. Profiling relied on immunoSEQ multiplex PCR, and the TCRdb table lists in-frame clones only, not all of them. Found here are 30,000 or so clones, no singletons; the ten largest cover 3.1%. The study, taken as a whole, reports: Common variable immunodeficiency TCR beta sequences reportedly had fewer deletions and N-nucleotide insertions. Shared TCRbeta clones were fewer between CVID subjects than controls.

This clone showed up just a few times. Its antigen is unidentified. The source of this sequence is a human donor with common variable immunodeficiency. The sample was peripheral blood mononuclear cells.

The CDR3 loop reads CASSFHYFTYEQYF. The CDR3 bases that were read are TGTGCCAGCAGCTTCCATTACTTCACCTACGAG. The gene calls are TRBV6-4 and TRBJ2-7, with D unresolved. The read halts 3 residues ahead of the CDR3 end, with the missing end drawn from the germline J gene. Germline V gives CDR1 MRHNA, CDR2 SNTAGT. Trimming stripped 6 bases from V and 2 bases from J, with 14 bases between. The CDR3 runs to 14 residues.